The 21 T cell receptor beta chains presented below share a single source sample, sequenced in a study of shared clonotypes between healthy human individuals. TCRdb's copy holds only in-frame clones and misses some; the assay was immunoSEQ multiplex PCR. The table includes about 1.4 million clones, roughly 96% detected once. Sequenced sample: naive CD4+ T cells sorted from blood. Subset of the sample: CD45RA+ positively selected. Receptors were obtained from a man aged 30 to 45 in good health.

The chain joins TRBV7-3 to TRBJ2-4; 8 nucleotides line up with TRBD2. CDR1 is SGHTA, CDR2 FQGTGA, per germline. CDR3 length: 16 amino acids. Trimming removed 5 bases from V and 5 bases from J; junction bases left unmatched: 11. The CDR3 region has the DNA TGTGCCAGCAGCCCGGTAGCGGGACCGCTTCAAAACATTCAGTACTTC. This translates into CASSPVAGPLQNIQYF.

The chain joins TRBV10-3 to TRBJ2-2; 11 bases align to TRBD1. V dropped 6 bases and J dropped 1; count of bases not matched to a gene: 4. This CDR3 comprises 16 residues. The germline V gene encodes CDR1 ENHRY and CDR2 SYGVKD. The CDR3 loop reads CAIRGTGGRNTGELFF. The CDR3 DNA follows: TGTGCCATCAGGGGGACAGGGGGGAGGAACACCGGGGAGCTGTTTTTT.

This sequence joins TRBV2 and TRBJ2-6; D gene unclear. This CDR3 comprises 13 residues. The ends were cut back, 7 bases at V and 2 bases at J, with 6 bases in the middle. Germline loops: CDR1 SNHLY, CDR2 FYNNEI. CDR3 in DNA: TGTGCCAGCAAGAAGGCTGGGGCCAACGTCCTGACTTTC. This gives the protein CASKKAGANVLTF.

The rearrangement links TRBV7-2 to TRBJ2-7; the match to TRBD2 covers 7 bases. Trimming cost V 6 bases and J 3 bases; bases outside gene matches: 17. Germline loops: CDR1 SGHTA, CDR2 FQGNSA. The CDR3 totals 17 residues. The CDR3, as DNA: TGTGCCAGCAGTCCCACCCGGGGGGAGCGCTTAATCTACGAGCAGTACTTC. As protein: CASSPTRGERLIYEQYF.

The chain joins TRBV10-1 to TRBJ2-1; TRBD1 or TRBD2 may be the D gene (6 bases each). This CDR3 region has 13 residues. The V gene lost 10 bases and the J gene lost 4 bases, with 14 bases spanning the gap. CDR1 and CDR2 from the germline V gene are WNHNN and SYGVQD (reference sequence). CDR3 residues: CATRGGIYNEQFF. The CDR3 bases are TGCGCCACCCGAGGGGGGATATACAATGAGCAGTTCTTC.

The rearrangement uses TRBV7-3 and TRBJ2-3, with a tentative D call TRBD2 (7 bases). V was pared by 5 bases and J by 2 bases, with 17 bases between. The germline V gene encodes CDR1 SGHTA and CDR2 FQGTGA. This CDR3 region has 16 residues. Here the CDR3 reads CASSPTWGGTTDTQYF. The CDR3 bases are TGTGCCAGCAGCCCTACGTGGGGGGGCACCACAGATACGCAGTATTTT.

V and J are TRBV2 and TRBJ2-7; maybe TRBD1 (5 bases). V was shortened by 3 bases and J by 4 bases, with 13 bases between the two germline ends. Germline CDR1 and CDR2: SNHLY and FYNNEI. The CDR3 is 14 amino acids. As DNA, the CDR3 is TGTGCCAGCAGTGAGCAGGGTATTCTTTACGAGCAGTACTTC. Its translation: CASSEQGILYEQYF.

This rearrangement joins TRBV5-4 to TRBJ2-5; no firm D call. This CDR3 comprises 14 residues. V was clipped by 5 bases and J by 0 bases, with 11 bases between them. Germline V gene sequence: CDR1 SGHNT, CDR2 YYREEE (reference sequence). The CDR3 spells CASRGGEYQETQYF. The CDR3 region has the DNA TGTGCCAGCAGGGGCGGAGAATACCAAGAGACCCAGTACTTC.

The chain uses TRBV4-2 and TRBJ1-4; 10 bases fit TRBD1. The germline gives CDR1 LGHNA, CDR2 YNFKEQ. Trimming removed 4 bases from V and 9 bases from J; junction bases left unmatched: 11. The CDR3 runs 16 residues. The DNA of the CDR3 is TGTGCCAGCAGCCTTACGTTCGGGACAGGGGACCAAAAACTGTTTTTT. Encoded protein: CASSLTFGTGDQKLFF.

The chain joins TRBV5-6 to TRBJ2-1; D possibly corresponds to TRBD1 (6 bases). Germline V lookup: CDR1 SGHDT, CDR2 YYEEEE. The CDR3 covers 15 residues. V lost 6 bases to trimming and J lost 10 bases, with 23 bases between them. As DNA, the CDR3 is TGTGCCAGCACCCCACTTGACAGGTCAATAGGGGAGCAGTTCTTC. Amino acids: CASTPLDRSIGEQFF.

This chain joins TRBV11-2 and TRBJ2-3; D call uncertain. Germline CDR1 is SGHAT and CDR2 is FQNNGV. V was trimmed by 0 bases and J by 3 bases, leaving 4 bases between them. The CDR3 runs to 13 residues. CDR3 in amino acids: CASSLDHTDTQYF. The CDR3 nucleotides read TGTGCCAGCAGCTTAGATCATACAGATACGCAGTATTTT.

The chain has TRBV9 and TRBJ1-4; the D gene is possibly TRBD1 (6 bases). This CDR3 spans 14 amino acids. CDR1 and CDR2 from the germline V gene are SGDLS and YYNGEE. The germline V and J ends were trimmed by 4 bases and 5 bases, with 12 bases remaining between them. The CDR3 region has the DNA TGTGCCAGCAGCCCACGGACAGCGAATGAAAAACTGTTTTTT. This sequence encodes CASSPRTANEKLFF.

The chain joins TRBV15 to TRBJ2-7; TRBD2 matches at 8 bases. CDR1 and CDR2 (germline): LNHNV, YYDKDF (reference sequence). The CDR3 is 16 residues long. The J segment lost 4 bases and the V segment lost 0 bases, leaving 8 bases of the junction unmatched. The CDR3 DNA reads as TGTGCCACCAGCAGAGAAAGGGTAGCGGGAAGGTACGAGCAGTACTTC. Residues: CATSRERVAGRYEQYF.

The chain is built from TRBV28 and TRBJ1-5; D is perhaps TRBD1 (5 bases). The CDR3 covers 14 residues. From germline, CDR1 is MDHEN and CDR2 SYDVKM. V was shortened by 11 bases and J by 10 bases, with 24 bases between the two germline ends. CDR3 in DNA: TGTGCCGGACAAACGCAGGGTACCTCAGGTCCCCAGCATTTT. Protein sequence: CAGQTQGTSGPQHF.

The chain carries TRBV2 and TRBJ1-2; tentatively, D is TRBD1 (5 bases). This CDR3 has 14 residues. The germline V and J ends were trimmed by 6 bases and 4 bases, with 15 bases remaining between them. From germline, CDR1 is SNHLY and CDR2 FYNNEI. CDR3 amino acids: CASRPQLGGYGYTF. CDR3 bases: TGTGCCAGCAGACCACAACTGGGGGGCTATGGCTACACCTTC.

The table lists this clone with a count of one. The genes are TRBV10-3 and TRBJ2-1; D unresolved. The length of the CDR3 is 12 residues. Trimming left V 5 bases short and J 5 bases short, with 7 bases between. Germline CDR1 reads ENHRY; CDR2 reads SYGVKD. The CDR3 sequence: CAISYKDNEQFF. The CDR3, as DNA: TGTGCCATCAGTTACAAGGACAATGAGCAGTTCTTC.

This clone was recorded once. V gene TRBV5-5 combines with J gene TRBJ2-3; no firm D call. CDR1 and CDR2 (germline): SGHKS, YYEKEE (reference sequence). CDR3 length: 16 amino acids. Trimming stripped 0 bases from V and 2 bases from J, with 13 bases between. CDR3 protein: CASSLVVGSSTDTQYF. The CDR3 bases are TGTGCCAGCAGCTTGGTGGTCGGGTCCTCCACAGATACGCAGTATTTT.

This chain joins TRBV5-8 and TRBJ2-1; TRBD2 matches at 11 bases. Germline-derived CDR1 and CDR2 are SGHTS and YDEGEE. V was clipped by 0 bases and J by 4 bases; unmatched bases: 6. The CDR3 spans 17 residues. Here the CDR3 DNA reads TGTGCCAGCAGCTTGGCTCTACTAGCGGGAGCGTACAATGAGCAGTTCTTC. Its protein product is CASSLALLAGAYNEQFF.

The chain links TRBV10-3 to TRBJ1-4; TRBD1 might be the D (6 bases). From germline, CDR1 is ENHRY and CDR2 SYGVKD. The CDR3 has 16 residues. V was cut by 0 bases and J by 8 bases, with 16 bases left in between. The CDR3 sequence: CAISESIGGAGEKLFF. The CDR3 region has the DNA TGTGCCATCAGTGAGTCGATCGGGGGCGCGGGAGAAAAACTGTTTTTT.

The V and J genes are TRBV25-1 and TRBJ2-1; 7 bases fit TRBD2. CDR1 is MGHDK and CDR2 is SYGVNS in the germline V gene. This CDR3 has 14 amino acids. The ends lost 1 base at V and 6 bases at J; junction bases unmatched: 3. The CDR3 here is CASSELGGGNEQFF. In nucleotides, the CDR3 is TGTGCCAGCAGTGAATTGGGGGGGGGCAATGAGCAGTTCTTC.

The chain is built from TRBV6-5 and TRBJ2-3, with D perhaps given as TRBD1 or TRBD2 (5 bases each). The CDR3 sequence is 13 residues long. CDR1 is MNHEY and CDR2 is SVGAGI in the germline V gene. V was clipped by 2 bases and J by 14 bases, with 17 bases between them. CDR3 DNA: TGTGCCAGCAGTTACGAAGGGGAGACTCCATGGTATTTT. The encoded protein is CASSYEGETPWYF.